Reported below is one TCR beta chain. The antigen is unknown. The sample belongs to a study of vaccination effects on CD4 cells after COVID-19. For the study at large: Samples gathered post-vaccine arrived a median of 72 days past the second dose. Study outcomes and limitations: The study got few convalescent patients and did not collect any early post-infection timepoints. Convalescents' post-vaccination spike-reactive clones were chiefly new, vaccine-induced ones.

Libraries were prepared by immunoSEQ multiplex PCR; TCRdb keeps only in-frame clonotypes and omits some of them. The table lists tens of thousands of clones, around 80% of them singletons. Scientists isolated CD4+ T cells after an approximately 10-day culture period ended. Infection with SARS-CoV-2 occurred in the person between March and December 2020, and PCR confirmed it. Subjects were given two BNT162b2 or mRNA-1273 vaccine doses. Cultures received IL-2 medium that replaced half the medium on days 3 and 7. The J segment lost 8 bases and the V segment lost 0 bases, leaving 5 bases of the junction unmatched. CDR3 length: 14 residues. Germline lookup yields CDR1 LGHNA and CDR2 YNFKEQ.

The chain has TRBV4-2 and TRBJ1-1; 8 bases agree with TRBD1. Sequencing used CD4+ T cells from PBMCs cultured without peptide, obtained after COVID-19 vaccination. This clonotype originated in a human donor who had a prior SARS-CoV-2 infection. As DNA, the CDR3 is TGTGCCAGCAGCCAAGAAGGACAGGGCCTCGAAGCTTTCTTT. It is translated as CASSQEGQGLEAFF.